This TCR beta chain is from a study of Tregs in tolerant kidney transplant recipients. Unstimulated Tregs (CD4+CD25+CD127-) and CD4+CD25- non-Tregs were sorted from PBMCs. Whole-study findings and limits: The small number of patients limits these findings pending further validation. The most relevant donor-specific Treg TCRbeta repertoire apparently came from expansion with activated donor B cells. This study did not directly address biological reproducibility.

With V trimmed by 6 bases and J by 4 bases, 9 bases remained unmatched. The CDR3 is 15 amino acids. Germline CDR1 and CDR2: MNHEY and SVGAGI. Sequenced by immunoSEQ multiplex PCR; TCRdb stores in-frame clones only, minus some. Of about 240,000 clones in the sample, about 80% were seen once. To note about this clone: The antigen is undetermined.

J is TRBJ2-7 and V is TRBV6-5, with 10 bases matching TRBD1. The sequenced sample consisted of CD4+ T cells from blood. The clonotype comes from a human donor in good health. The DNA for the CDR3 is TGTGCCAGCAGGGACGCCGGGACAGGGGCATACGAGCAGTACTTC. This translates into CASRDAGTGAYEQYF.